This entry lists 24 T cell receptor beta chains sequenced from one sample in a study of post-analysis software for immune sequencing data. Findings and limits, study-wide: Included in a set of several TRBV segments more frequent in patients than controls were TRBV5-6, TRBV5-1 and TRBV20-1.

The authors incorporated unique molecular identifiers into the TCR beta cDNA libraries. TCRdb recomputed calls from the PCR reads with MiXCR, one row per CDR3 protein. This sample carries approximately 250,000 distinct CDR3 sequences, 36% of them seen once, and the ten largest clones take under 5.5%. No cognate antigen is known for these TCRs. The sequenced sample consisted of blood. The receptors shown here come from a girl between 10 and 17 years old with multiple sclerosis.

This clonotype was seen at least ten times. The V call is TRBV15, the J call TRBJ2-1; 8 bases fit TRBD1. The CDR3 is 16 amino acids. The junction had 6 bases not matched to a gene; V was cut back by 5 bases and J by 0 bases. Looked up from germline, CDR1 is LNHNV and CDR2 is YYDKDF (reference sequence). The chain's CDR3 is CATSGSGTGSYNEQFF. The CDR3, as DNA: TGTGCCACCAGCGGATCCGGGACAGGCTCCTACAATGAGCAGTTCTTC.

The J gene is TRBJ2-3, the V gene TRBV20-1, with 10 positions matching TRBD2. The germline V gene has CDR1 DFQATT and CDR2 SNEGSKA (reference sequence). V was pared by 5 bases and J by 4 bases, with 6 bases of the junction left unmatched. This CDR3 spans 14 amino acids. CDR3 loop: CSAPLAGVADTQYF. The CDR3, as DNA: TGCAGTGCTCCTCTAGCGGGAGTAGCAGATACGCAGTATTTT.

This clonotype was picked up many times. The V call is TRBV19, the J call TRBJ2-1; D possibly corresponds to TRBD2 (5 bases). Trimming removed 3 bases from V and 9 bases from J, with 9 bases in between. This CDR3 comprises 12 residues. Looked up from germline, CDR1 is LNHDA and CDR2 is SQIVND (reference sequence). This CDR3 reads CASSIKLGEQFF. Here the CDR3 DNA reads TGTGCCAGTAGTATCAAACTAGGTGAGCAGTTCTTC. Drawing the rest from reference TRBV19 and TRBJ2-1, the complete variable domain is DGGITQSPKYLFRKEGQNVTLSCEQNLNHDAMYWYRQDPGQGLRLIYYSQIVNDFQKGDIAEGYSVSREKKESFPLTVTSAQKNPTAFYLCASSIKLGEQFFGPGTRLTVL.

As DNA, the CDR3 is TGTGCCAGCAGCCTGTGGCGGGACACACAAGAGACCCAGTACTTC. Translation gives CASSLWRDTQETQYF. This chain connects TRBV5-6 to TRBJ2-5, with D perhaps being TRBD1 or TRBD2 (6 bases each). Germline V CDR1 and CDR2: SGHDT, YYEEEE. The V end lost 4 bases, the J end lost 2 bases, and 15 bases lay between the germline ends. This CDR3 is 15 amino acids long.

The sample holds many counts of this clonotype. V usage is TRBV5-1 and J usage is TRBJ2-5; 9 nucleotides line up with TRBD1. V lost 4 bases, J lost 4 bases, and 5 bases stayed unmatched. The germline V gene encodes CDR1 SGHRS and CDR2 YFSETQ. The CDR3 is made up of 14 amino acids. CDR3 coding DNA: TGCGCCAGCAGCCCGGGACAGGGTGGAGAGACCCAGTACTTC. Translating gives CASSPGQGGETQYF.

This clonotype has a handful of counts. This clone may be a read error of a much larger clone one base away. The CDR3 carries no conserved terminal phenylalanine or tryptophan, so it likely arises from a read error. The gene calls are TRBV7-9 and TRBJ2-1; TRBD2 matches 8 bases. V lost 5 bases to trimming and J lost 7 bases; unmatched junction nucleotides: 7. Germline CDR1 SEHNR, CDR2 FQNEAQ (reference sequence). There are 14 residues in the CDR3. CDR3 in DNA: TGTGCCAGCAGCACCCGGGAGGGCGGTAATGAGCAGTTCTTA. Protein product: CASSTREGGNEQFL.

This clonotype was counted at least ten times. This rearrangement joins TRBV25-1 to TRBJ2-1; the D gene is possibly TRBD2 (5 bases). Trimming removed 0 bases at V and 7 bases at J, with 19 bases between. CDR1 is MGHDK, CDR2 SYGVNS, per germline. This CDR3 region has 17 residues. The CDR3 bases are TGTGCCAGCAGTGAATATTCGGGGAACCCTACACGGAATGAGCAGTTCTTC. This gives the protein CASSEYSGNPTRNEQFF. The variable domain in full, with the rest retrieved from reference TRBV25-1 and TRBJ2-1, is EADIYQTPRYLVIGTGKKITLECSQTMGHDKMYWYQQDPGMELHLIHYSYGVNSTEKGDLSSESTVSRIRTEHFPLTLESARPSHTSQYLCASSEYSGNPTRNEQFFGPGTRLTVL.

This chain joins TRBV5-5 and TRBJ2-5; no reliable D call. Looked up from germline, CDR1 is SGHKS and CDR2 is YYEKEE (reference sequence). Trimming took 0 bases from V and 6 from J, leaving 6 bases between them. The CDR3 covers 12 residues. CDR3 coding DNA: TGTGCCAGCAGCTTGGCCGGAAAGACCCAGTACTTC. Translation gives CASSLAGKTQYF. The entire variable domain, with the rest obtained from reference TRBV5-5 and TRBJ2-5, is as follows: DAGVTQSPTHLIKTRGQQVTLRCSPISGHKSVSWYQQVLGQGPQFIFQYYEKEERGRGNFPDRFSARQFPNYSSELNVNALLLGDSALYLCASSLAGKTQYFGPGTRLLVL.

This clonotype has ten or more counts. This chain joins TRBV5-1 and TRBJ2-3; possibly TRBD1 for D (5 bases). The CDR3 covers 15 residues. The V end lost 4 bases, the J end lost 5 bases, and 17 bases lay between the germline ends. Germline CDR1 and CDR2: SGHRS and YFSETQ. This CDR3 reads CASSPPWGRRDTQYF. The CDR3 DNA reads TGCGCCAGCAGCCCACCGTGGGGCAGACGAGATACGCAGTATTTT.

This clonotype was seen ten or more times. This chain connects TRBV20-1 to TRBJ2-5; TRBD2 might be the D (6 bases). Trimming pared 1 base from V and 3 bases from J, leaving 12 bases between. CDR3 length: 14 amino acids. Germline CDR1 is DFQATT and CDR2 is SNEGSKA (reference sequence). CDR3 region: CSARVGGTEETQYF. CDR3 nucleotides: TGCAGTGCTAGAGTGGGGGGAACCGAAGAGACCCAGTACTTC.

This clonotype was seen many times. This chain joins TRBV7-2 and TRBJ1-2; 10 nucleotides line up with TRBD1. V was clipped by 5 bases and J by 7 bases; unmatched bases: 4. CDR1 SGHTA and CDR2 FQGNSA come from the germline V gene. The CDR3 has 13 amino acids. The CDR3 protein is CASSPGQGFGYTF. The CDR3, as DNA: TGTGCCAGCAGCCCGGGACAGGGGTTTGGCTACACCTTC.

This clonotype came up a few times. This chain joins TRBV9 and TRBJ2-1, with TRBD2 matching 11 bases. The germline V gene encodes CDR1 SGDLS and CDR2 YYNGEE. The CDR3 spans 16 residues. The V segment lost 3 bases and the J segment 6 bases; nucleotides outside the gene matches: 8. The CDR3 is CASSGYLAGGGNEQFF. The DNA for the CDR3 is TGTGCCAGCAGCGGATATCTAGCGGGAGGTGGCAATGAGCAGTTCTTC.

This clonotype was counted between two and nine times. The V gene is TRBV14, the J gene TRBJ1-1; a weak D match, TRBD1 (5 bases). This CDR3 region has 14 residues. Per germline, CDR1 SGHDN and CDR2 FVKESK. Deletions cut 0 bases from V and 4 bases from J, with 9 bases between. The CDR3 region has the DNA TGTGCCAGCAGCCAAGATGGGGGGAGCACTGAAGCTTTCTTT. Protein product: CASSQDGGSTEAFF.

Turning to this clonotype: An end of the junction does not agree with germline; a read error may underlie this. The DNA of the CDR3 is TGTGCCAGCAGCTTAGATTCCAGGGTTGGCTGCACCTTC. This encodes CASSLDSRVGCTF. This chain connects TRBV7-9 to TRBJ1-2; a weak D match, TRBD1 (5 bases). Looked up from germline, CDR1 is SEHNR and CDR2 is FQNEAQ (reference sequence). The CDR3 is 13 amino acids. Full variable domain (rest looked up from reference TRBV7-9 and TRBJ1-2): DTGVSQNPRHKITKRGQNVTFRCDPISEHNRLYWYRQTLGQGPEFLTYFQNEAQLEKSRLLSDRFSAERPKGSFSTLEIQRTEQGDSAMYLCASSLDSRVGCTFGSGTRLTVV.

The chain recombines TRBV7-2 with TRBJ2-3; D not certain. This CDR3 comprises 15 residues. Trimming took off 1 base at V and 6 bases at J, with 14 bases between the two ends. Germline V gives CDR1 SGHTA, CDR2 FQGNSA. CDR3 DNA sequence: TGTGCCAGCAGCTTAGTCTCTGCTAGTTCGGATACGCAGTATTTT. This translates into CASSLVSASSDTQYF.

This sequence joins TRBV20-1 and TRBJ1-1; TRBD1 agrees at 9 bases. This CDR3 comprises 15 residues. Unmatched junction bases numbered 8, after V lost 5 bases and J lost 1 base. CDR1 and CDR2 (germline): DFQATT, SNEGSKA (reference sequence). CDR3 sequence (DNA): TGCAGTGCTCGCTGGACAGGGGTTCCGAACACTGAAGCTTTCTTT. Residues: CSARWTGVPNTEAFF.

Of note for this clonotype: A much bigger clone sits one base away, suggesting this may be a read error. The chain combines TRBV12-3 or TRBV12-4 with TRBJ2-1, with TRBD2 matching over 9 bases. V gave up 3 bases and J gave up 12 bases; unmatched junction bases: 9. The CDR3 is 14 amino acids. Here the CDR3 reads CASSLSSGGDGQFF. Here the CDR3 DNA reads TGTGCCAGCAGTTTGAGTAGCGGGGGCGATGGGCAGTTCTTC.

The sample holds many counts of this clonotype. The chain joins TRBV20-1 to TRBJ2-1; tentatively, D is TRBD2 (7 bases). V was trimmed by 5 bases and J by 8 bases, leaving 25 bases between them. This CDR3 region has 16 residues. CDR1 and CDR2 from the germline V gene are DFQATT and SNEGSKA (reference sequence). The CDR3: CSASTPLAWEGDEQFF. The CDR3 DNA sequence: TGCAGTGCTTCCACCCCGTTAGCGTGGGAGGGGGATGAGCAGTTCTTC.

This clonotype has at least ten counts. The rearrangement joins TRBV10-3 to TRBJ1-1; 12 bases agree with TRBD1. The CDR3 covers 14 residues. The V segment lost 6 bases and the J segment 4 bases; nucleotides outside the gene matches: 3. The germline gives CDR1 ENHRY, CDR2 SYGVKD. The CDR3 coding sequence is TGTGCCATCAGGGGGACAGGGGGCGGCACTGAAGCTTTCTTT. Protein sequence: CAIRGTGGGTEAFF.

The V gene is TRBV5-1, the J gene TRBJ2-7; no clear D gene. The CDR3 totals 13 residues. Deletions cut 4 bases from V and 4 bases from J, with 12 bases between. The germline gives CDR1 SGHRS, CDR2 YFSETQ. The CDR3 DNA reads TGCGCCAGCAGCGCCAACGTATTTTACGAGCAGTACTTC. The encoded protein is CASSANVFYEQYF.

This clonotype was found many times. V gene TRBV7-9 combines with J gene TRBJ1-5; D is undetermined. The CDR3 has 16 amino acids. Between the trimmed V and J ends, which lost 5 bases and 2 bases, there was a span of 16 bases. Germline V gene sequence: CDR1 SEHNR, CDR2 FQNEAQ (reference sequence). The CDR3 DNA reads as TGTGCCAGCAGCCGTGGCGGCGGGAATGGCAATCAGCCCCAGCATTTT. Amino acids: CASSRGGGNGNQPQHF.

This clonotype was picked up many times. The chain is built from TRBV4-1 and TRBJ2-1; no firm D call. The CDR3 is 13 residues long. Per germline, CDR1 MGHRA and CDR2 YSYEKL. V lost 0 bases, J lost 12 bases, and 12 bases lay in between. The CDR3 spells CASSQEAVRLQFF. CDR3 nucleotides: TGCGCCAGCAGCCAAGAGGCTGTACGGCTGCAGTTCTTC.

The V gene is TRBV20-1, the J gene TRBJ1-1; possible D gene TRBD1, 5 bases. The CDR3 covers 15 residues. Trimming left V 3 bases short and J 0 bases short, with 14 bases between. CDR1 and CDR2 from the germline V gene are DFQATT and SNEGSKA (reference sequence). This chain's CDR3 is CSASRQPHMNTEAFF. The CDR3 DNA reads as TGCAGTGCTAGTAGACAGCCTCATATGAACACTGAAGCTTTCTTT.

Regarding this clonotype: One junction end does not reproduce the germline sequence, and a read error may be involved. The chain combines TRBV3-1 with TRBJ1-6, with D possibly TRBD1 on 6 matching bases. This CDR3 has 15 residues. Germline CDR1 is LGHDT and CDR2 is YNNKEL (reference sequence). The CDR3, as DNA: TGTGCCAGCAGCCAAGCGGGGGGAGGGGGATCACCCCCCCACTTT. Translating gives CASSQAGGGGSPPHF. The full variable domain, rest sourced from reference TRBV3-1 and TRBJ1-6, is DTAVSQTPKYLVTQMGNDKSIKCEQNLGHDTMYWYKQDSKKFLKIMFSYNNKELIINETVPNRFSPKSPDKAHLNLHINSLELGDSAVYFCASSQAGGGGSPPHFGNGTRLTVT.